The clone carrying this TCR beta chain was counted once. Its antigen remains unknown. A single base separates this from a much larger clone, so it may be a read error. Unique molecular identifiers were incorporated when the TCRbeta library was constructed. TCRdb recomputed calls from the PCR reads with MiXCR, one row per CDR3 protein. The table shows under 20,000 distinct CDR3 sequences, with 12% occurring only once. These data come from a study of T-cell reconstitution after alpha-beta-depleted transplantation in children. Germline values: CDR1 MNHNS, CDR2 SASEGT. The CDR3 has 13 residues. Findings of the study overall: Newly generated T cells supplied most T-cell counts and diversity one year post-transplant. Expanded graft clones numbering several hundred reportedly gave rise to alpha-beta T cells about two months after transplant. The high TCRbeta diversity at day 60 in some patients came from surviving recipient T cells and thymic progenitors.

This receptor was obtained from a boy under three years old who had a stem cell transplant for Wiskott-Aldrich syndrome, so the T cells may come from the graft donor. The chain has TRBV6-1 and TRBJ2-1; D is uncertain. The sample was PBMCs, mostly from graft donor cells, taken 180 days after TCRalphabeta/CD19-depleted stem cell transplant. The CDR3 DNA reads TGTGCCGGCTGGACCCGGCCCTACAATGACCAGTTCTTC. Protein: CAGWTRPYNDQFF.